In its sample, the clone carrying this T cell receptor (beta chain) was seen a few times. This sample is part of a study of T cells in Graves' hyperthyroidism and ophthalmopathy. This CDR3 has 14 amino acids. The V end was cut by 6 bases, the J end by 5 bases, with 16 bases between. Germline lookup yields CDR1 MNHEY and CDR2 SVGAGI. Researchers amplified the TCR beta CDR3 regions from RNA transcripts. HTBI primers drove first-round RT-PCR of the TCR CDR3. TCRdb passed the multiplex PCR reads through MiXCR, listing each CDR3 protein once. The profile shows around 260,000 distinct CDR3 sequences, 25% to 30% of them singletons.

Material: blood. The source is a man aged 35 to 55 with Graves' hyperthyroidism that later progressed to Graves' ophthalmopathy. This chain uses TRBV6-5 with TRBJ2-5, with D perhaps TRBD1 (5 bases). CDR3 nucleotides: TGTGCCAGCAGATTATCCAGGGTATTCGAGACCCAGTACTTC. It codes for CASRLSRVFETQYF.